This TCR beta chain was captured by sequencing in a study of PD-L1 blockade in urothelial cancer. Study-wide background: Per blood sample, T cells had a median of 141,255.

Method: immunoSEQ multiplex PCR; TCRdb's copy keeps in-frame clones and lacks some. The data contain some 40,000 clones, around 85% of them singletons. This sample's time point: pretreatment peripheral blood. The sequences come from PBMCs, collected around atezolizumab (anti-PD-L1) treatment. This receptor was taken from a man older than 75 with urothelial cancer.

In DNA, the CDR3 is TGCGCCAGCAGCCTAAGTAGTGGCGGCTCCTACAATGAGCAGTTCTTC. Its translation: CASSLSSGGSYNEQFF. The rearrangement uses TRBV5-1 and TRBJ2-1, with D unclear. Germline CDR1 is SGHRS and CDR2 is YFSETQ. Trimming removed 4 bases from V and 0 bases from J, with 14 bases in between. The CDR3 extends over 16 amino acids.